A single sample is the source of the 2 T cell receptor beta chains below, sequenced in a study of blood T cell repertoires in COVID-19. Repertoires were generated with immunoSEQ multiplex PCR, while TCRdb's copy carries only in-frame clones and drops some. The data show 650,000 to 800,000 clones, with 75% to 90% seen just once and under 0.3% held by the top ten. The sequencing input was peripheral blood. These receptors originate from a woman under 30 with acute or convalescent COVID-19.

The V call is TRBV7-9, the J call TRBJ1-5; D is perhaps TRBD1 (5 bases). V was cut by 1 base and J by 1 base, with 11 bases left in between. Germline lookup yields CDR1 SEHNR and CDR2 FQNEAQ (reference sequence). This CDR3 has 16 residues. For the CDR3, the DNA is TGTGCCAGCAGCTTAGGGTATCGGGGGAGCAATCAGCCCCAGCATTTT. It specifies CASSLGYRGSNQPQHF.

This chain connects TRBV19 to TRBJ1-4; D is unresolved. Germline CDR1 and CDR2: LNHDA and SQIVND (reference sequence). This CDR3 comprises 17 residues. Trimming cost V 5 bases and J 0 bases, with 16 bases left between them. The CDR3 sequence is CASSGSARRATNEKLFF. For the CDR3, the DNA is TGTGCCAGTAGTGGTTCAGCGAGGAGAGCAACTAATGAAAAACTGTTTTTT.